This entry is about one TCR beta chain. These data come from a study of blood T cell repertoires in COVID-19. Study overall: Material from acute and convalescent COVID-19 was sourced from the United States, Italy and Spain. The analysed material was cDNA or gDNA that came from T cells, B-cell-depleted T cells, or PBMCs.

In the original workflow: Reference gene primer amplification yielded estimated nucleated cell counts. The protocol was immunoSEQ multiplex PCR, while the TCRdb copy is restricted to in-frame clones and leaves out a portion. From that table come the V and J calls and clone size; the DNA was used to work out D and trimming. The repertoire consists of over 80,000 clones, with approximately 85% occurring once and the leading ten covering 5.5% to 7.5%. The CDR3 is made up of 17 amino acids. Trimming took 5 bases from V and 7 from J; bases not matched to a gene: 11. Germline assignment: CDR1 KGHSH and CDR2 LQKENI.

The V and J genes are TRBV18 and TRBJ1-4, with 12 bases that match TRBD1. This receptor was obtained from a man in his 70s with acute or convalescent COVID-19. Sequenced sample: peripheral blood. The CDR3 is CASSSGQGALGGEKLFF. CDR3 coding DNA: TGTGCCAGCTCATCGGGACAGGGGGCCCTGGGAGGTGAAAAACTGTTTTTT.